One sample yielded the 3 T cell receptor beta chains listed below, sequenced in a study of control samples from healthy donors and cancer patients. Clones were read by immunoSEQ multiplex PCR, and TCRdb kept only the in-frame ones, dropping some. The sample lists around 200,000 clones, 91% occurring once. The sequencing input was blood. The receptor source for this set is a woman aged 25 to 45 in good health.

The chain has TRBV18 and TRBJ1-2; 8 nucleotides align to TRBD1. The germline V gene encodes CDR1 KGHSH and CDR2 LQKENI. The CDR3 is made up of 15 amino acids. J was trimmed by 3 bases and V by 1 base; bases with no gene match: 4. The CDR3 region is CASSPLQGVHYGYTF. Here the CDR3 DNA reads TGTGCCAGCTCACCACTACAGGGGGTCCACTATGGCTACACCTTC.

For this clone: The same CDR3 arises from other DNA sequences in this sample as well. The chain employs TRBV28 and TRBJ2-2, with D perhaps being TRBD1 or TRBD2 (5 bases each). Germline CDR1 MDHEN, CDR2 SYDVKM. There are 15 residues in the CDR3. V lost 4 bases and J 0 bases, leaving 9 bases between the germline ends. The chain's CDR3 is CASSSGTANTGELFF. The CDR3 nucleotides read TGTGCCAGCAGTTCCGGGACGGCGAACACCGGGGAGCTGTTTTTT.

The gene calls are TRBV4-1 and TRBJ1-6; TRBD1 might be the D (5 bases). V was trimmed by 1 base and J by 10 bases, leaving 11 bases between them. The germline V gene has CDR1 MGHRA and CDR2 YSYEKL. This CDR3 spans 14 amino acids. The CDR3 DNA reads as TGCGCCAGCAGCCAAGCGGGGGGTGGCTCACCCCTCCACTTT. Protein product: CASSQAGGGSPLHF.